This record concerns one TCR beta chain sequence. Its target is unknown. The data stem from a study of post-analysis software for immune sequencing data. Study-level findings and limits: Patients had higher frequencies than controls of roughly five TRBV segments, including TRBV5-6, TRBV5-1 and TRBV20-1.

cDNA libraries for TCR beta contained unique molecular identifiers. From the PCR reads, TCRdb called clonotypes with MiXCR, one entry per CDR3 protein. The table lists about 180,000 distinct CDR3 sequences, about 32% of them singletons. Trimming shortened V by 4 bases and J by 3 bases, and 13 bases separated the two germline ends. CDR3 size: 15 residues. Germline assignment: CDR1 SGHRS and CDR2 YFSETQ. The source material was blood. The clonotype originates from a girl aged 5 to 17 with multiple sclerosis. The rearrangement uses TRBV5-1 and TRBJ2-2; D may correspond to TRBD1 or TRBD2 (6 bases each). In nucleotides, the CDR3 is TGCGCCAGCAGCCAAGGGGGGCCCCACACCGGGGAGCTGTTTTTT. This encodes CASSQGGPHTGELFF.